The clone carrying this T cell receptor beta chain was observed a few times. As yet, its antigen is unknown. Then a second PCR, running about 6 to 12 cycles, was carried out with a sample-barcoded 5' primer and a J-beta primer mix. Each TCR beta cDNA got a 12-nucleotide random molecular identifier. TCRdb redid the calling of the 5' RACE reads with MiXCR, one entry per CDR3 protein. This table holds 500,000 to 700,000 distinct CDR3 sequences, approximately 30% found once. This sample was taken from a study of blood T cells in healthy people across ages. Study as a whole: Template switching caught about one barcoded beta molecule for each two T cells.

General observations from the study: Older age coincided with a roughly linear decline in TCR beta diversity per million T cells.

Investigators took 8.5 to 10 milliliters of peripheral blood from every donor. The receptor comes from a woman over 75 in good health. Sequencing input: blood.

The CDR3 is CSARKGQGPLSTEAFF. The DNA of the CDR3 is TGCAGTGCTAGAAAGGGGCAGGGCCCCCTGAGCACTGAAGCTTTCTTT. The chain joins TRBV20-1 to TRBJ1-1; TRBD1 might be the D (5 bases). Germline CDR1 is DFQATT and CDR2 is SNEGSKA (reference sequence). The CDR3 extends over 16 amino acids. V lost 2 bases and J 4 bases, leaving 20 bases between the germline ends.